This T cell receptor beta chain was recovered during a study of glioma-infiltrating T cells. The sample holds many counts of this clonotype. What it recognizes is unknown. This may be a read error, as it is one base from a much larger clone. Whole-study results and caveats: Very few CDR3 sequences were shared between tissue and blood.

TCR alpha and beta CDR3 regions were amplified from RNA using iRepertoire nested multiplex PCR. TCRdb re-analysed the multiplex PCR reads in MiXCR, keeping a single row per CDR3 protein. The sample consists of around 180,000 distinct CDR3 sequences, about 46% of them appearing once. With 7 bases removed from V and 2 bases from J, the gap between germline ends came to 16 bases. The CDR3 runs 15 residues. Germline V gene data show CDR1 as MNHEY and CDR2 as SMNVEV (reference sequence). This TCR came from a human donor with low-grade glioma or glioblastoma, undergoing nonglioma brain surgery, or in good health (not recorded which). This chain links TRBV27 with TRBJ2-3; D is unresolved. The source material was glioma tissue, nonneoplastic brain tissue, or PBMCs (not recorded which). The CDR3 here is CASISLADVTDTQYF. The CDR3 DNA reads as TGTGCCAGCATATCCCTCGCGGACGTCACAGATACGCAGTATTTT.